Listed here is a single TCR beta chain. Its antigen is unknown. In each case, RNA was isolated and then reverse transcribed into cDNA as the sequencing template. The method was immunoSEQ multiplex PCR; TCRdb's version includes in-frame clones alone and lacks a portion of them. The profile shows roughly 100,000 clones, approximately 60% of them singletons. This CDR3 is built from 16 residues. CDR1 and CDR2 (germline): LGHNA, YNFKEQ. V lost 0 bases to trimming and J lost 0 bases, with 12 bases between them. The record originates from a study of CD8+ T cells in alopecia areata. Broader study findings: The study also sequences resident alphabeta T cells of normal skin in scalp samples. Lesional scalp displayed greater clonality than normal scalp, most notably in alopecia totalis/universalis.

Sequenced sample: CD4+ T cells sorted from blood. The source of this sequence is a human donor in good health. This chain links TRBV4-2 with TRBJ2-7, with D unclear. CDR3 in amino acids: CASSQDRTESSYEQYF. DNA for the CDR3: TGTGCCAGCAGCCAAGATCGGACCGAAAGCTCCTACGAGCAGTACTTC.